Below, 14 T cell receptor beta chains from the same sample are listed, as sequenced in a study of breast tumors, draining lymph nodes, adjacent tissues. TCRdb reanalysed the multiplex PCR reads using MiXCR and keeps one entry per CDR3 protein. Of 70,000 to 85,000 distinct CDR3 sequences listed, roughly 19% are singletons. The lymph nodes were axillary draining lymph nodes from breast cancer patients. The sample consisted of axillary lymph node tissue. The receptors originated from a female donor with breast cancer. Some clones in this sample may be carry-over from other donors' samples.

Comments on this clonotype: This may be a read error, as it is one base from a much larger clone. The CDR3 DNA follows: TGTGCCAGCAGGCTCACAGGGTTTAGGCAGCCCCAGCATTTT. Its protein product is CASRLTGFRQPQHF. The V call is TRBV6-5, the J call TRBJ1-5; D perhaps matches TRBD1 (6 bases). The CDR3 spans 14 residues. From germline, CDR1 is MNHEY and CDR2 SVGAGI. V shed 6 bases and J shed 7 bases, with 16 bases lying between them.

The table lists this clonotype with a count of one. V gene TRBV3-1 combines with J gene TRBJ1-2; D uncertain. The CDR3 length is 12 residues. Germline-derived CDR1 and CDR2 are LGHDT and YNNKEL (reference sequence). V was clipped by 4 bases and J by 5 bases, with 8 bases between them. CDR3 residues: CASSPSGYGYTF. The CDR3 DNA reads as TGTGCCAGCAGCCCGTCGGGGTATGGCTACACCTTC.

This clonotype was counted ten times or more. The V and J genes are TRBV5-1 and TRBJ1-4; D possibly corresponds to TRBD1 (5 bases). With 2 bases removed from V and 5 bases from J, the gap between germline ends came to 13 bases. The CDR3 extends over 15 amino acids. Germline V gene data show CDR1 as SGHRS and CDR2 as YFSETQ. The CDR3 DNA reads TGCGCCAGCAGCTTAACGGGACGGCAAAATGAAAAACTGTTTTTT. Encoded protein: CASSLTGRQNEKLFF.

This clonotype occurred a few times. The chain couples TRBV27 to TRBJ1-5; 9 nucleotides line up with TRBD1. This CDR3 has 14 residues. Germline CDR1 MNHEY, CDR2 SMNVEV (reference sequence). With 4 bases clipped from V and 8 bases from J, the junction kept 6 bases outside the gene matches. CDR3 nucleotides: TGTGCCAGCAGTTCGACAGGGGGAAGTGAGCCCCAGCATTTT. Residues: CASSSTGGSEPQHF.

This clonotype has a count of ten or more. The chain combines TRBV11-2 with TRBJ2-7; 7 bases agree with TRBD2. The CDR3 runs 17 residues. The germline CDR1 and CDR2 sequences are SGHAT and FQNNGV. The J segment lost 3 bases and the V segment lost 3 bases, leaving 14 bases of the junction unmatched. CDR3: CASSFNSLERDFYEQYF. CDR3 in DNA: TGTGCCAGCAGCTTTAATTCCTTGGAGCGGGACTTCTACGAGCAGTACTTC.

Regarding this clonotype: Given the absence of the conserved phenylalanine or tryptophan at the CDR3 end, a read error is likely. The chain uses TRBV19 and TRBJ1-5; D is ambiguous. With 1 base removed from V and 0 bases from J, the gap between germline ends came to 4 bases. The CDR3 has 14 amino acids. Germline V gene lookup returns CDR1 LNHDA and CDR2 SQIVND (reference sequence). The CDR3 loop reads CASSIVGSNQPQHL. The CDR3 DNA reads as TGTGCCAGTAGTATAGTGGGTAGCAATCAGCCCCAGCATCTT.

About this clonotype itself: The final CDR3 position lacks the conserved phenylalanine or tryptophan, pointing to a likely read error. The genes are TRBV11-1 and TRBJ2-7; no clear D gene. This CDR3 region has 14 residues. Germline loops: CDR1 SGHAT, CDR2 FQDESV (reference sequence). In DNA form, the CDR3 reads TGTGTCAGCAGCTTCGGACGGCGCGCCTACGAGCAGTACCTC. Amino acid sequence: CVSSFGRRAYEQYL.

As concerns this clonotype: A read error may explain this, as a much larger clone is one base away. Given the absence of the conserved phenylalanine or tryptophan at the CDR3 end, a read error is likely. The V gene is TRBV11-1, the J gene TRBJ2-2; unclear D gene. The length of the CDR3 is 14 residues. V shed 2 bases and J shed 3 bases, with 7 bases lying between them. Germline lookup yields CDR1 SGHAT and CDR2 FQDESV (reference sequence). CDR3 sequence reads: CASSLNPDTGELFS. The CDR3 DNA reads TGTGCCAGCAGCTTAAACCCCGACACCGGGGAGCTGTTTTCT.

Regarding this clonotype: A read error may explain this, as a much larger clone is one base away. CDR3 in amino acids: CASRPPGAGLADTQYF. The CDR3 DNA reads TGTGCCAGCAGACCTCCCGGGGCAGGTCTCGCAGATACGCAGTATTTT. The V and J genes are TRBV9 and TRBJ2-3; D might be TRBD1 or TRBD2, each matching 5 bases. The CDR3 has 16 amino acids. The germline V and J ends were trimmed by 5 bases and 4 bases, with 20 bases remaining between them. Germline-derived CDR1 and CDR2 are SGDLS and YYNGEE. Using reference TRBV9 and TRBJ2-3 for the parts outside the CDR3, the full variable domain is DSGVTQTPKHLITATGQRVTLRCSPRSGDLSVYWYQQSLDQGLQFLIQYYNGEERAKGNILERFSAQQFPDLHSELNLSSLELGDSALYFCASRPPGAGLADTQYFGPGTRLTVL.

This clonotype was seen repeatedly, ten times or more. J is TRBJ1-2 and V is TRBV9, with TRBD1 as a possible D gene (5 bases). This CDR3 is 15 amino acids long. Trimming shortened V by 0 bases and J by 5 bases, and 14 bases separated the two germline ends. CDR1 SGDLS and CDR2 YYNGEE come from the germline V gene. CDR3 bases: TGTGCCAGCAGCGTAGACGGCGGGGGAACGTATGGCTACACCTTC. It codes for CASSVDGGGTYGYTF.

As regards this clonotype: A much bigger clone sits one base away, suggesting this may be a read error. V is TRBV19 and J is TRBJ2-1, with 8 bases matching TRBD2. This CDR3 spans 17 amino acids. Losses at the gene ends were 3 bases for V and 7 bases for J; bases not matched to a gene: 14. CDR1 LNHDA and CDR2 SQIVND come from the germline V gene (reference sequence). This CDR3 is CASSIPLGAGVSNEQFF. The CDR3 coding sequence is TGTGCCAGTAGTATCCCTTTAGGAGCGGGAGTTAGTAATGAGCAGTTCTTC.

Ten or more counts support this clonotype. The chain joins TRBV2 to TRBJ1-2; TRBD1 agrees at 7 bases. The CDR3 covers 14 residues. Per germline, CDR1 SNHLY and CDR2 FYNNEI. J lost 8 bases, V lost 2 bases, and 8 bases had no gene match. CDR3 in DNA: TGTGCCAGCAGTGAATATAGGACAGGCGGAGGCTACACCTTC. This translates into CASSEYRTGGGYTF.

This clonotype was detected ten times or more. In DNA form, the CDR3 reads TGTGCCATCAGCCCGACTAGCGCCTTACGTCGTGGCACCGGGGAGCTGTTTTTT. This encodes CAISPTSALRRGTGELFF. The chain links TRBV10-3 to TRBJ2-2; 8 nucleotides line up with TRBD2. Germline-derived CDR1 and CDR2 are ENHRY and SYGVKD. The length of the CDR3 is 18 residues. V dropped 6 bases and J dropped 4; count of bases not matched to a gene: 16.

This clonotype was detected many times. The V call is TRBV7-9, the J call TRBJ2-7; 9 positions match TRBD1. V shed 5 bases and J 4 bases; nucleotides not matched to a gene: 9. CDR1 and CDR2 from the germline V gene are SEHNR and FQNEAQ (reference sequence). CDR3 length: 15 amino acids. CDR3 in DNA: TGTGCCAGCAGCCTTAACCGGGACAGGGTGTACGAGCAGTACTTC. Encoded protein: CASSLNRDRVYEQYF.